A single sample gave rise to the 20 T cell receptor beta chains below, sequenced in a study of blood T cell repertoires in COVID-19. Profiling relied on immunoSEQ multiplex PCR, and the TCRdb table lists in-frame clones only, not all of them. The sample holds roughly 320,000 clones, just under 90% seen once. Sequencing was performed on peripheral blood. The receptors here all came from a woman aged 50 to 60 with COVID-19, enrolled during active disease.

This chain uses TRBV27 with TRBJ2-3; D might be TRBD2 (5 bases). Germline-derived CDR1 and CDR2 are MNHEY and SMNVEV (reference sequence). The CDR3 has 16 amino acids. The V gene lost 4 bases and the J gene lost 1 base, with 15 bases spanning the gap. The CDR3 spells CASSSPQRQGTDTQYF. Here the CDR3 DNA reads TGTGCCAGCAGTTCCCCCCAGCGGCAAGGCACAGATACGCAGTATTTT.

The chain has TRBV19 and TRBJ2-1, with 7 bases aligning to TRBD2. The V gene's germline CDR1 is LNHDA and CDR2 SQIVND (reference sequence). The J segment lost 4 bases and the V segment lost 10 bases, leaving 10 bases of the junction unmatched. CDR3 length: 14 residues. CDR3 residues: CATGAGSRYNEQFF. DNA for the CDR3: TGTGCCACCGGAGCGGGATCCCGATACAATGAGCAGTTCTTC.

The V gene is TRBV19, the J gene TRBJ2-1; 8 bases are shared with TRBD2. After removal of 4 bases from V and 2 bases from J, the junction contained 4 bases not matched to a gene. The CDR3 has 15 amino acids. Germline values: CDR1 LNHDA, CDR2 SQIVND (reference sequence). The CDR3 DNA reads as TGTGCCAGTAGTAAAATAGCGGGACCCTACAATGAGCAGTTCTTC. This encodes CASSKIAGPYNEQFF.

This clone was found a few times. The V gene is TRBV6-5, the J gene TRBJ2-7, with 11 bases that match TRBD1. The CDR3 totals 15 residues. Per germline, CDR1 MNHEY and CDR2 SVGAGI. V shed 4 bases, J shed 7 bases, and the junction held 9 bases outside the gene matches. In nucleotides, the CDR3 is TGTGCCAGCAGTTCCGACGGACAGGGGGCTCGAGAGCAGTACTTC. It specifies CASSSDGQGAREQYF.

The chain employs TRBV3-1 (or the pseudogene TRBV3-2) and TRBJ2-1; a weak D match, TRBD1 (6 bases). V gave up 0 bases and J gave up 10 bases, with 7 bases separating them. CDR1 is LGHDT and CDR2 is YNNKEL in the germline V gene (reference sequence). The CDR3 covers 12 residues. For the CDR3, the DNA is TGTGCCAGCAGCCAAGACACAGGGGAGCAGTTCTTC. The encoded protein is CASSQDTGEQFF.

This clone was observed once. The chain recombines TRBV10-3 with TRBJ1-2; D perhaps matches TRBD1 (6 bases). The CDR3 spans 14 residues. V dropped 7 bases and J dropped 5 bases, with 17 bases sitting between them. Per the germline V gene, CDR1 is ENHRY and CDR2 is SYGVKD. For the CDR3, the DNA is TGTGCCATCACTAATAGGCAGGGGATATATGGCTACACCTTC. This codes for CAITNRQGIYGYTF.

The V call is TRBV6-2 or TRBV6-3, the J call TRBJ2-1; 11 nucleotides line up with TRBD2. The CDR3 runs 15 residues. The V gene's germline CDR1 is MNHEY and CDR2 SVGEGT. After removal of 2 bases from V and 4 bases from J, the junction contained 1 base not matched to a gene. CDR3 coding DNA: TGTGCCAGCAGTTACGGGACTAGCGGTTACAATGAGCAGTTCTTC. The encoded protein is CASSYGTSGYNEQFF.

This clone was seen once. The rearrangement links TRBV9 to TRBJ2-3; 8 bases are shared with TRBD2. V was clipped by 0 bases and J by 0 bases; unmatched bases: 6. The V gene's germline CDR1 is SGDLS and CDR2 YYNGEE. The CDR3 has 17 residues. The CDR3 sequence: CASSVAGGFSSTDTQYF. CDR3 coding DNA: TGTGCCAGCAGCGTAGCGGGAGGGTTTTCTAGCACAGATACGCAGTATTTT.

V gene TRBV3-1 (or the pseudogene TRBV3-2) combines with J gene TRBJ2-2, with a tentative D call TRBD1 (5 bases). Trimming stripped 3 bases from V and 2 bases from J, with 7 bases between. CDR3 length: 14 amino acids. Germline V lookup: CDR1 LGHDT, CDR2 YNNKEL (reference sequence). The CDR3 loop is CASSQGRNTGELFF. CDR3 nucleotides: TGTGCCAGCAGCCAGGGGCGAAACACCGGGGAGCTGTTTTTT.

The chain is built from TRBV7-9 and TRBJ1-1; TRBD1 matches 7 bases. In germline, CDR1 is SEHNR, CDR2 FQNEAQ (reference sequence). The trim removed 7 bases at V and 1 base at J, leaving 3 bases unmatched. This CDR3 is built from 13 residues. The CDR3 protein is CASTRTGNTEAFF. The CDR3 coding sequence is TGTGCCAGCACGAGGACAGGGAACACTGAAGCTTTCTTT. Together with reference TRBV7-9 and TRBJ1-1, the CDR3 gives the full variable domain: DTGVSQNPRHKITKRGQNVTFRCDPISEHNRLYWYRQTLGQGPEFLTYFQNEAQLEKSRLLSDRFSAERPKGSFSTLEIQRTEQGDSAMYLCASTRTGNTEAFFGQGTRLTVV.

J is TRBJ2-5 and V is TRBV29-1; D perhaps matches TRBD1 (6 bases). The CDR3 runs 13 residues. Germline V gene data show CDR1 as SQVTM and CDR2 as ANQGSEA. Trimming left V 4 bases short and J 1 base short, with 10 bases between. The CDR3 is CSVGGLRQETQYF. In nucleotides, the CDR3 is TGCAGCGTTGGGGGGCTCCGCCAAGAGACCCAGTACTTC.

The rearrangement joins TRBV5-6 to TRBJ1-2; 10 bases line up with TRBD1. The CDR3 runs to 16 residues. From germline, CDR1 is SGHDT and CDR2 YYEEEE. The junction had 10 bases not matched to a gene; V was cut back by 4 bases and J by 4 bases. CDR3 nucleotides: TGTGCCAGCAGCCCGCTGGACAGGGGGGTTAGCTATGGCTACACCTTC. This encodes CASSPLDRGVSYGYTF.

This clone has more than one count but fewer than ten. This chain uses TRBV7-9 with TRBJ2-1, with 7 nucleotides matching TRBD1. V lost 4 bases and J lost 5; bases outside the gene matches: 8. Per the germline V gene, CDR1 is SEHNR and CDR2 is FQNEAQ (reference sequence). The CDR3 sequence is 15 residues long. CDR3 sequence: CASSSGTDLNNEQFF. DNA of the CDR3: TGTGCCAGCAGCTCCGGGACAGACCTGAACAATGAGCAGTTCTTC.

V and J are TRBV11-2 and TRBJ2-7; 13 bases fit TRBD2. Germline CDR1 is SGHAT and CDR2 is FQNNGV. The CDR3 runs 16 residues. The V gene end was trimmed by 7 bases and the J gene end by 4 bases; junction bases not matched to a gene: 10. The CDR3 nucleotides are TGTGCCAGCAAAGTCGGGACTAGCGGGATGACGTACGAGCAGTACTTC. Encoded protein: CASKVGTSGMTYEQYF.

The genes are TRBV27 and TRBJ1-5; 7 bases align to TRBD1. The CDR3 runs 14 residues. Per the germline V gene, CDR1 is MNHEY and CDR2 is SMNVEV (reference sequence). Losses at the gene ends were 3 bases for V and 4 bases for J; bases not matched to a gene: 3. The CDR3 here is CASSLDRPNQPQHF. CDR3 DNA sequence: TGTGCCAGCAGTTTGGACAGGCCTAATCAGCCCCAGCATTTT.

The chain carries TRBV3-1 (or the pseudogene TRBV3-2) and TRBJ1-1, with D unclear. The CDR3 has 14 amino acids. The ends were cut back, 7 bases at V and 1 base at J, with 13 bases in the middle. From germline, CDR1 is LGHDT and CDR2 YNNKEL (reference sequence). The CDR3 is CASTPSWANTEAFF. The CDR3 DNA sequence: TGTGCCAGCACCCCAAGTTGGGCGAACACTGAAGCTTTCTTT.

The chain recombines TRBV6-5 with TRBJ1-2; a possible D gene is TRBD1 (6 bases). The germline CDR1 and CDR2 sequences are MNHEY and SVGAGI. V was trimmed by 2 bases and J by 0 bases, leaving 10 bases between them. The CDR3 consists of 15 residues. The CDR3 nucleotides read TGTGCCAGCAGTTACCAAAGGGGGACTAACTATGGCTACACCTTC. Translated: CASSYQRGTNYGYTF.

The chain recombines TRBV12-3 or TRBV12-4 with TRBJ2-1, with TRBD2 as a possible D gene (6 bases). The CDR3 consists of 11 residues. The V gene lost 2 bases and the J gene lost 14 bases, with 10 bases spanning the gap. In DNA, the CDR3 is TGTGCCAGCAGTTTACCGGGGGTGGAGTTCTTC. This sequence encodes CASSLPGVEFF.

The gene calls are TRBV25-1 and TRBJ1-2; no clear D. Germline V CDR1 and CDR2: MGHDK, SYGVNS. CDR3 size: 12 residues. V lost 3 bases and J lost 6, with 8 bases in between. The CDR3 DNA reads TGTGCCAGCAGTGACGGTTTGAATGGCTACACCTTC. Amino acid sequence: CASSDGLNGYTF.

In this sample, this clone turned up a few times. Here the CDR3 reads CASSIGAGTVSNQPQHF. In nucleotides, the CDR3 is TGTGCCAGTAGTATAGGGGCCGGGACAGTCTCCAATCAGCCCCAGCATTTT. J is TRBJ1-5 and V is TRBV19; TRBD1 aligns across 7 bases. CDR3 length: 17 amino acids. From germline, CDR1 is LNHDA and CDR2 SQIVND (reference sequence). The V segment lost 1 base and the J segment 3 bases; nucleotides outside the gene matches: 9.